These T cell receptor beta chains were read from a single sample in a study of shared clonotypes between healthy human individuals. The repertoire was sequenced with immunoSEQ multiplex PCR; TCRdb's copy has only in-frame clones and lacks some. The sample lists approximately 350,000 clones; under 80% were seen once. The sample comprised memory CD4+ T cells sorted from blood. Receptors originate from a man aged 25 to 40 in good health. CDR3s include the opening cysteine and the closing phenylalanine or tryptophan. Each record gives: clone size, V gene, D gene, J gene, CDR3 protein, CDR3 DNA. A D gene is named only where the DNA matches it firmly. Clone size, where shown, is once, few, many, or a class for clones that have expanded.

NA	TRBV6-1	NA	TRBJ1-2	CASRPDSGLGYTF	TGTGCCAGCCGTCCGGACAGCGGCTTAGGCTACACCTTC
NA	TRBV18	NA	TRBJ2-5	CASSPGQTQYF	TGTGCCAGCTCACCGGGGCAGACCCAGTACTTC
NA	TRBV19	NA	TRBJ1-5	CASTLRRGNQPQHF	TGTGCCAGTACTCTAAGGCGGGGGAATCAGCCCCAGCATTTT
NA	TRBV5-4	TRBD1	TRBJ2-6	CASSPGQGAPGANVLTF	TGTGCCAGCAGCCCGGGACAGGGGGCGCCTGGGGCCAACGTCCTGACTTTC
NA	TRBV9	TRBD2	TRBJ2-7	CASSVAGGGYEQYF	TGTGCCAGCAGCGTAGCTGGGGGGGGTTACGAGCAGTACTTC
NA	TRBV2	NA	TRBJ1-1	CASTEGTEAFF	TGTGCCAGCACGGAGGGGACTGAAGCTTTCTTT
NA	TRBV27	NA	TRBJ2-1	CASSSQGPWPYNEQFF	TGTGCCAGCAGTTCCCAGGGGCCTTGGCCCTACAATGAGCAGTTCTTC
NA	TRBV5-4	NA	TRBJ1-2	CATMSGQSRVGYGYTF	TGTGCCACCATGAGTGGGCAGAGCCGCGTAGGGTATGGCTACACCTTC
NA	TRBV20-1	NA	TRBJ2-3	CSFYGRNTQYF	TGCAGTTTTTACGGGAGAAATACGCAGTATTTT
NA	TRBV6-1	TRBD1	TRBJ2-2	CASRPDRGFTGELFF	TGTGCCAGCAGACCAGACAGGGGATTCACCGGGGAGCTGTTTTTT
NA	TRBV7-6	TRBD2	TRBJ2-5	CASSAIRGRGETQYF	TGTGCCAGCAGCGCCATACGCGGGAGGGGAGAGACCCAGTACTTC
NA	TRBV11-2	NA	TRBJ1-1	CASSPLAGRTEAFF	TGTGCCAGCAGCCCCCTCGCAGGGCGGACTGAAGCTTTCTTT
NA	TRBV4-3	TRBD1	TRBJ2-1	CASSQEGTAYNEQFF	TGCGCCAGCAGCCAAGAGGGGACAGCTTACAATGAGCAGTTCTTC
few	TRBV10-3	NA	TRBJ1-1	CAISESLRMNTEAFF	TGTGCCATCAGTGAATCCCTACGGATGAACACTGAAGCTTTCTTT
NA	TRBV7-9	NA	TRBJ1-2	CASGAIYGYTF	TGTGCCAGTGGGGCGATCTATGGCTACACCTTC
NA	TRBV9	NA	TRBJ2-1	CASSVSGYEQFF	TGTGCCAGCAGCGTATCAGGGTACGAGCAGTTCTTC
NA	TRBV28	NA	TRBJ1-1	CASSLTAADEAFF	TGTGCCAGCAGTTTAACAGCAGCCGATGAAGCTTTCTTT
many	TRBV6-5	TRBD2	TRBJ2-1	CASQILAGEQFF	TGTGCCAGCCAAATACTAGCGGGTGAGCAGTTCTTC
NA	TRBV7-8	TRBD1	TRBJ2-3	CASRQMGQAPQYF	TGTGCCAGCAGACAAATGGGACAGGCCCCGCAGTATTTT
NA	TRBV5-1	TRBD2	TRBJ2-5	CASSLAPSGSETQYF	TGCGCCAGCAGCTTGGCCCCTAGCGGGAGTGAGACCCAGTACTTC
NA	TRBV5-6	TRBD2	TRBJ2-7	CASSETSGAYEQYF	TGTGCCAGCAGCGAAACTAGCGGGGCCTACGAGCAGTACTTC
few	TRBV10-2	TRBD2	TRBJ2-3	CASQSGGTDTQYF	TGCGCCAGTCAGTCGGGAGGAACAGATACGCAGTATTTT
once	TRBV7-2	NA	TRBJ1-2	CASSPEGGGRLHGYTF	TGTGCCAGCAGCCCCGAGGGAGGTGGCCGCCTTCATGGCTACACCTTC
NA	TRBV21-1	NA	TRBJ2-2	CASSPTGTSDYTGELFF	TGTGCCAGCAGCCCTACCGGGACTAGCGACTACACCGGGGAGCTGTTTTTT
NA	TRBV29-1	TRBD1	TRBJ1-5	CSVATGNHQPQHF	TGCAGCGTAGCGACAGGGAACCATCAGCCCCAGCATTTT
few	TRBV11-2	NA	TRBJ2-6	CASNPFSGANVLTF	TGTGCCAGCAATCCGTTCTCTGGGGCCAACGTCCTGACTTTC
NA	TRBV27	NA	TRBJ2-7	CASSSGTRTEQYF	TGTGCCAGCAGTTCCGGGACGCGGACCGAGCAGTACTTC
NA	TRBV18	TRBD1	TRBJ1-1	CASSPLGTGDTEAFF	TGTGCCAGCTCACCACTAGGGACAGGAGACACTGAAGCTTTCTTT
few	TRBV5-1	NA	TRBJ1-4	CASSLESRNEKLFF	TGCGCCAGCAGCTTGGAGTCCAGAAATGAAAAACTGTTTTTT
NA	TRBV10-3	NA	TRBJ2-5	CAIGSETQYF	TGTGCCATCGGTTCGGAGACCCAGTACTTC
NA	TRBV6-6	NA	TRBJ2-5	CASSYRAGAQRETQYF	TGTGCCAGCAGTTATAGGGCCGGAGCTCAAAGGGAGACCCAGTACTTC
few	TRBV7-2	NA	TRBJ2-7	CASSYSGGTYEQYF	TGTGCCAGCAGCTACTCGGGCGGGACCTACGAGCAGTACTTC
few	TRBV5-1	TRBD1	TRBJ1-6	CASRIGGMDDSPLHF	TGCGCCAGCAGAATAGGGGGCATGGATGATTCACCCCTCCACTTT
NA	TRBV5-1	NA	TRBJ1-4	CASSLVGGGEKLFF	TGCGCCAGCAGCTTGGTCGGGGGTGGTGAAAAACTGTTTTTT
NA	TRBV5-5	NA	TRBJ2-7	CASSLGSEDYEQYF	TGTGCCAGCAGCTTGGGTAGCGAGGACTACGAGCAGTACTTC
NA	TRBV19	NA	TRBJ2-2	CASSIPGTGELFF	TGTGCCAGTAGTATCCCCGGAACCGGGGAGCTGTTTTTT
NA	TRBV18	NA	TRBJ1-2	CASSPRSGGLGYTF	TGTGCCAGCTCACCTCGGAGTGGGGGGTTAGGCTACACCTTC
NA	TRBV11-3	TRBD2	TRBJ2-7	CATQRLAGGSYEQYF	TGTGCCACCCAAAGACTAGCGGGGGGATCCTACGAGCAGTACTTC
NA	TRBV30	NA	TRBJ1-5	CAWSTGFGQPQHF	TGTGCCTGGAGTACGGGGTTTGGTCAGCCCCAGCATTTT
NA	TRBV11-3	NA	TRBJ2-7	CASSFRVGEQYF	TGTGCCAGCAGCTTCAGGGTAGGGGAGCAGTACTTC
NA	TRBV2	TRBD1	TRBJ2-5	CASSETPVAGGEETQYF	TGTGCCAGCAGTGAGACGCCCGTGGCAGGGGGCGAAGAGACCCAGTACTTC
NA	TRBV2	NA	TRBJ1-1	CASSEDREKAFF	TGTGCCAGCAGTGAAGACAGGGAGAAAGCTTTCTTT
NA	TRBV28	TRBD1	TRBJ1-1	CASSLSAGGNTEAFF	TGTGCCAGCAGTTTATCGGCAGGGGGGAACACTGAAGCTTTCTTT
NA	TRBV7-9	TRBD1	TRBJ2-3	CASSFRTGASPGTQYF	TGTGCCAGCAGCTTCAGGACAGGAGCCTCTCCGGGTACGCAGTATTTT
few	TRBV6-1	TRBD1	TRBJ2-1	CASSDMGQSHNEQFF	TGTGCCAGCAGTGATATGGGACAGTCTCACAATGAGCAGTTCTTC
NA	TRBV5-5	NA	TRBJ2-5	CASSLIQETQYF	TGTGCCAGCAGCTTGATCCAAGAGACCCAGTACTTC
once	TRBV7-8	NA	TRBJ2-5	CASSSRPFRGGLWETQYF	TGTGCCAGCAGCTCAAGGCCCTTTCGGGGAGGTTTGTGGGAGACCCAGTACTTC
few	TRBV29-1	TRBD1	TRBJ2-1	CSVPKQGRNEQFF	TGCAGCGTTCCAAAACAGGGGCGGAATGAGCAGTTCTTC
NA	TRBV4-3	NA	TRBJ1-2	CASSQEPRAALDYGYTF	TGCGCCAGCAGCCAAGAACCCAGGGCGGCGTTGGACTATGGCTACACCTTC